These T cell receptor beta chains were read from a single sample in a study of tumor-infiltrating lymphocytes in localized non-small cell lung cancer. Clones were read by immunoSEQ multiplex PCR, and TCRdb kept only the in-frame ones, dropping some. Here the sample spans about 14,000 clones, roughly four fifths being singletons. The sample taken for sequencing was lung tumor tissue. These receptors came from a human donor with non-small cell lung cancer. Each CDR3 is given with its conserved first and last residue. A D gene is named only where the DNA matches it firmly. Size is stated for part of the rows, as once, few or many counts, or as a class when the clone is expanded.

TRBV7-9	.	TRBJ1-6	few	TGTGCCAGCAGCTTATCCGATTCACCCCTCCACTTT	CASSLSDSPLHF
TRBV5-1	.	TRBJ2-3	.	TGCGCCAGCAGCTTAGAAGCGGAGAAGGATACGCAGTATTTT	CASSLEAEKDTQYF
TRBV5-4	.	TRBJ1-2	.	TGTGCCAGCAGCTTGAGCCTGACAGCTAACTATGGCTACACCTTC	CASSLSLTANYGYTF
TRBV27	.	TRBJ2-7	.	TGTGCCAGCAGTTTATTCGCGGGACGGTACTCCTACGAGCAGTACTTC	CASSLFAGRYSYEQYF
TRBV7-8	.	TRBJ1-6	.	TGTGCCAGCAGCTTAGTGGTTTGGGGAGTCGGCTCACCCCTCCACTTT	CASSLVVWGVGSPLHF
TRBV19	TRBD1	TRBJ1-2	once	TGTGCCAGTAGTAGGACAGGACTTGCTAACTATGGCTACACCTTC	CASSRTGLANYGYTF
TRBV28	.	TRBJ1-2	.	TGTGCCAGCAGTTTAGAACTTCGGGGCGGCTATGGCTACACCTTC	CASSLELRGGYGYTF
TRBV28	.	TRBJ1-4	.	TGTGCCAGCAGTTCTCAGGATGAAAAACTGTTTTTT	CASSSQDEKLFF
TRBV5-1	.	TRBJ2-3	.	TGCGCCAGCAGCTTGGACGGATCTAGCACAGATACGCAGTATTTT	CASSLDGSSTDTQYF
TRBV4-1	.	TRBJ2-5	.	TGCGCCAGCAGCCAAGATCCCAGGGGAGAGACCCAGTACTTC	CASSQDPRGETQYF
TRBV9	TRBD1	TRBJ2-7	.	TGTGCCAGCAGCCCACGACAGGGGGCGTCGTCCGAGCAGTACTTC	CASSPRQGASSEQYF
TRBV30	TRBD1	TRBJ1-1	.	TGTGCCTGGAGTAGGAACAGGGGGGCTGAAGCTTTCTTT	CAWSRNRGAEAFF
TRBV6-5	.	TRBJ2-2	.	TGTGCCAGCAGTTACTCCGGGGGAGCGAACACCGGGGAGCTGTTTTTT	CASSYSGGANTGELFF
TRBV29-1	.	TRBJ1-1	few	TGCAGCGTTGAAGAATGGGGTCGGGCTGAAGCTTTCTTT	CSVEEWGRAEAFF
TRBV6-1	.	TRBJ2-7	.	TGTGCCAGCACCCCCAGACAGGACTCTTCCTACGAGCAGTACTTC	CASTPRQDSSYEQYF
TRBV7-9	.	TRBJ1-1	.	TGTGCCAGCAGCTTATCCCCGATCGGGACGACTAGGAACACTGAAGCTTTCTTT	CASSLSPIGTTRNTEAFF
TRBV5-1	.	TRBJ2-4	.	TGCGCCAGCAGCCCCTTTGGTCTCAGGGGGGAAAACATTCAGTACTTC	CASSPFGLRGENIQYF
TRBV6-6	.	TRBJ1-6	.	TGTGCCAGCAGTTACTCGATGGGCGGGGATTCACCCCTCCACTTT	CASSYSMGGDSPLHF
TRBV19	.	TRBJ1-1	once	TGTGCCAGTAGTATAGAGGTTATGGGCCAGAAAGCTTTCTTT	CASSIEVMGQKAFF
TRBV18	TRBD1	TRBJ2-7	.	TGTGCCAGCTCACCCCGACAGGGTCCCTACGAGCAGTACTTC	CASSPRQGPYEQYF
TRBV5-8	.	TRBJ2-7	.	TGTGCCAGCAGCTTGTTGGGACAACTCGCCGAGCAGTACTTC	CASSLLGQLAEQYF
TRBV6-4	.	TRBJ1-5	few	TGTGCCAGCAGTGGATTCGACGGTAGCAATCAGCCCCAGCATTTT	CASSGFDGSNQPQHF
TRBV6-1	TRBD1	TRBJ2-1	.	TGTGCCAGCGAAACAGGGGTATACAATGAGCAGTTCTTC	CASETGVYNEQFF
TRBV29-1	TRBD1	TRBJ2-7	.	TGCAGCGTAGAGACAGGGGGCTACGAGCAGTACTTC	CSVETGGYEQYF
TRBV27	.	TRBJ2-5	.	TGTGCCAGCAGTTTATGGGGGCAGGGGGAGACCCAGTACTTC	CASSLWGQGETQYF
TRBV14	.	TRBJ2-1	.	TGTGCCAGCAGCTATATCGGGACTTCTGGTGAGCAGTTCTTC	CASSYIGTSGEQFF
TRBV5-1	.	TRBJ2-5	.	TGCGCCAGCAGCCCCTCGGAAGAGACCCAGTACTTC	CASSPSEETQYF
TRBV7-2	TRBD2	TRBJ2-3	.	TGTGCCAGCAGCTTATTGGCGGGGGGGCCTTCGGATACGCAGTATTTT	CASSLLAGGPSDTQYF
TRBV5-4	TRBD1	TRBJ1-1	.	TGTGCCAGCAGCTCCTCCAGGGGGCAAACTGAAGCTTTCTTT	CASSSSRGQTEAFF
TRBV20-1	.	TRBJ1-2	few	TGCAGTGCTAGAGAACACCACGGCTACACCTTC	CSAREHHGYTF
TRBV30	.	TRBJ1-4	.	TGTGCCTGGAGTGTTGGGGGGACCGAAAAACTGTTTTTT	CAWSVGGTEKLFF
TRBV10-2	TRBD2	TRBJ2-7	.	TGCGCCAGCACCCCGTTTAGCGGGGGGGCCGGCGAGCAGTACTTC	CASTPFSGGAGEQYF
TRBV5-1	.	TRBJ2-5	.	TGCGCCAGCAGCTTGATCCCAGAGACCCAGTACTTC	CASSLIPETQYF
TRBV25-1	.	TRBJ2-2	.	TGTGCCAGCAGTGAATTATCCACATCCGGGGAGCTGTTTTTT	CASSELSTSGELFF
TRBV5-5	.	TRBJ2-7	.	TGTGCCAGCAGCTTGAGCGCAGGGTTCGAGCAGTACTTC	CASSLSAGFEQYF
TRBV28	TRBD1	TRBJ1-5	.	TGTGCCATCCAGGACAGGGGAAAGGGTTTTAGCAATCAGCCCCAGCATTTT	CAIQDRGKGFSNQPQHF
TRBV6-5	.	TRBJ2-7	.	TGTGCCAGCAGCCAGGCCGAGGGGGTGCCCTACGAGCAGTACTTC	CASSQAEGVPYEQYF
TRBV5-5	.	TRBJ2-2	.	TGTGCCAGCGCTGCCTACAGGCCGAACACCGGGGAGCTGTTTTTT	CASAAYRPNTGELFF
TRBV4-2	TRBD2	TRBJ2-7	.	TGTGCCAGCAGCCAAGCTAGCGGGGGCTACGAGCAGTACTTC	CASSQASGGYEQYF
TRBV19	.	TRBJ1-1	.	TGTGCCAGCGGGACCGCTGGGGCTGAAGCTTTCTTT	CASGTAGAEAFF
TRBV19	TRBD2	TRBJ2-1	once	TGTGCCAGTAGTATCGTTAGCGGGGGGGAATCCTACAATGAGCAGTTCTTC	CASSIVSGGESYNEQFF
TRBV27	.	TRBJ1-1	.	TGTGCCAGCAGTTTGCGTGGGGGGGGAACTCTGAGGACTGAAGCTTTCTTT	CASSLRGGGTLRTEAFF
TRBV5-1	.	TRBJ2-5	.	TGCGCCAGCAGCCAGCTCGGAGAGACCCAGTACTTC	CASSQLGETQYF
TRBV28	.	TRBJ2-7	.	TGTGCCAGCAGTTTTGGGCAGCTATTCTACGAGCAGTACTTC	CASSFGQLFYEQYF
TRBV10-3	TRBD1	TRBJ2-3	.	TGTGCCATCAGGACTACCGGGACAGGGGGTCCAGATACGCAGTATTTT	CAIRTTGTGGPDTQYF
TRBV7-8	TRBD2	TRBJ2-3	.	TGTGCCAGCAGTTCGACTAGCGGGGGCCGCACAGATACGCAGTATTTT	CASSSTSGGRTDTQYF
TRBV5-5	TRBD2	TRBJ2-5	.	TGTGCCAGCAGCTTGGGCGGGAGGGCTCAAGAGACCCAGTACTTC	CASSLGGRAQETQYF
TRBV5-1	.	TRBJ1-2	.	TGCGCCAGCAGCTTGGGAGGTTCGGGGGACTATGGCTACACCTTC	CASSLGGSGDYGYTF
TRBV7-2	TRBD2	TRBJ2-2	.	TGTGCCAGCAGCTTGTCTGCGGGGGGCACCGGGGAGCTGTTTTTT	CASSLSAGGTGELFF
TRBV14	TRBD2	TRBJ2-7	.	TGTGCCAGCAGCCGCGGGACTAGCGGGAGTTTTTACGAGCAGTACTTC	CASSRGTSGSFYEQYF
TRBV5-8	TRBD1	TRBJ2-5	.	TGTGCCAGCAGCTTCGGGACAGGGGATAAAGAGACCCAGTACTTC	CASSFGTGDKETQYF
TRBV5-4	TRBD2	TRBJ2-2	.	TGTGCCAGCAGCCCCATAGACAGCGGGAGCACCGGGGAGCTGTTTTTT	CASSPIDSGSTGELFF
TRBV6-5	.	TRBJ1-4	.	TGTGCCAGCAGTTCTGACTTTGCAACTAATGAAAAACTGTTTTTT	CASSSDFATNEKLFF
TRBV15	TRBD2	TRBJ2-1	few	TGTGCCACCAGCAGAGATCTCGCGGGGAGGGCCTACAATGAGCAGTTCTTC	CATSRDLAGRAYNEQFF
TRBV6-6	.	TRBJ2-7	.	TGTGCTACTGAACAGGGAAACGAGCAGTACTTC	CATEQGNEQYF
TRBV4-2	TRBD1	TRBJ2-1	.	TGTGCCAGCAGCCTCCGGACAGGGAGAGGGGATGAGCAGTTCTTC	CASSLRTGRGDEQFF
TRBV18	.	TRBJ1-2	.	TGTGCCAGCTCACCAGAGACTTATGGCTACACCTTC	CASSPETYGYTF
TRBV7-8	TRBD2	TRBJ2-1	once	TGTGCCAGCAGCGTCGGGACTAACTACAATGAGCAGTTCTTC	CASSVGTNYNEQFF
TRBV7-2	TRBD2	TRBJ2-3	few	TGTGCCAGCAGCTTAAGAGGGCGTTCGCGGGAGGGTAGCACAGATACGCAGTATTTT	CASSLRGRSREGSTDTQYF